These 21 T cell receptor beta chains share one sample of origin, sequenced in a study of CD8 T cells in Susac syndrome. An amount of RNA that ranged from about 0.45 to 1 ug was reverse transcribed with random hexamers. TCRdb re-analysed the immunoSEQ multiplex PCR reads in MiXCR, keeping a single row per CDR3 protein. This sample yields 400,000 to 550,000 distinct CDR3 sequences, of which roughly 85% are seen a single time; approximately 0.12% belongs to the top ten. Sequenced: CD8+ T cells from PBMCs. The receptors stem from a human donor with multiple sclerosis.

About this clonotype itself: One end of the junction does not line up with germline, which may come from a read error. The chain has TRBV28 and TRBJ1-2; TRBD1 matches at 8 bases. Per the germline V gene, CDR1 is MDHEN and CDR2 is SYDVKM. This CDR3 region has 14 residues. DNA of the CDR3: TGTGCCAGCACGTACCGACAGGGGCTATGGGCCCGGATCTTC. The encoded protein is CASTYRQGLWARIF.

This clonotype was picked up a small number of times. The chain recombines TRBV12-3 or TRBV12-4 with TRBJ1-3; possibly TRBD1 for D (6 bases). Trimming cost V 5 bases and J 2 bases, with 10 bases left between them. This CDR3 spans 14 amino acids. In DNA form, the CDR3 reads TGTGCCAGCAGTGCAGGGGTGACTGGAAACACCATATATTTT. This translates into CASSAGVTGNTIYF.

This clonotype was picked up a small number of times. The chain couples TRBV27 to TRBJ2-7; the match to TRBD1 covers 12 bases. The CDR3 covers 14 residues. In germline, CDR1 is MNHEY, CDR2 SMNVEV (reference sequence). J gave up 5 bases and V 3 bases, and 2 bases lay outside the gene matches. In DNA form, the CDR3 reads TGTGCCAGCAGTTTCGGGACAGGGGGCGACGAGCAGTACTTC. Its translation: CASSFGTGGDEQYF.

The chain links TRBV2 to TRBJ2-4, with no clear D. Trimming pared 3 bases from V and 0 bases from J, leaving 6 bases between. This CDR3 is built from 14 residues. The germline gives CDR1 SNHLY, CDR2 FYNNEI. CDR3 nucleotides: TGTGCCAGCAGTGACCCCCTAGCCAAAAACATTCAGTACTTC. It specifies CASSDPLAKNIQYF.

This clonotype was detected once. CDR3 region: CASSLARFEQYF. The CDR3, as DNA: TGTGCCAGCAGCTTAGCCCGGTTCGAGCAGTACTTC. J is TRBJ2-7 and V is TRBV7-9; D is uncertain. This CDR3 is 12 amino acids long. V was cut by 0 bases and J by 6 bases, with 6 bases left in between. Looked up from germline, CDR1 is SEHNR and CDR2 is FQNEAQ (reference sequence).

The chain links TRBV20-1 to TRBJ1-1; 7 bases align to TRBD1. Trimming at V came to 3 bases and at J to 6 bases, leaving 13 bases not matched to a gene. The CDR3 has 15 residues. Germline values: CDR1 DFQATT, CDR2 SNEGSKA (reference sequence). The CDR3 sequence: CSASLDREDSPEAFF. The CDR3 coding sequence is TGCAGTGCTAGTCTCGACAGGGAAGATTCCCCTGAAGCTTTCTTT.

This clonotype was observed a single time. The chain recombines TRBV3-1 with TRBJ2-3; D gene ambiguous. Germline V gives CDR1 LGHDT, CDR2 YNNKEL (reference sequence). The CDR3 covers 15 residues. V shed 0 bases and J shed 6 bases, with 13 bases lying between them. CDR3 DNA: TGTGCCAGCAGCCAAGAACGGAGTGCCATGGATACGCAGTATTTT. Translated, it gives CASSQERSAMDTQYF.

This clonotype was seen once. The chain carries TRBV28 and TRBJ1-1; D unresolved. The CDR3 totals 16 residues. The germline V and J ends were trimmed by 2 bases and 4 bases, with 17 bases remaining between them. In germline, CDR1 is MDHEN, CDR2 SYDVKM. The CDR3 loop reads CASSLGWSPGFTEAFF. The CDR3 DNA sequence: TGTGCCAGCAGTTTAGGTTGGTCACCGGGGTTCACTGAAGCTTTCTTT.

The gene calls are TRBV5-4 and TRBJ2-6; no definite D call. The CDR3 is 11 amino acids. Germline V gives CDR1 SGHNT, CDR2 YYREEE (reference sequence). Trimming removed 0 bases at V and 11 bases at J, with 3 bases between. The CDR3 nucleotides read TGTGCCAGCAGCTTGGGGGACGTCCTGACTTTC. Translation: CASSLGDVLTF. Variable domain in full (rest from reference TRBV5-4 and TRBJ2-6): ETGVTQSPTHLIKTRGQQVTLRCSSQSGHNTVSWYQQALGQGPQFIFQYYREEENGRGNFPPRFSGLQFPNYSSELNVNALELDDSALYLCASSLGDVLTFGAGSRLTVL.

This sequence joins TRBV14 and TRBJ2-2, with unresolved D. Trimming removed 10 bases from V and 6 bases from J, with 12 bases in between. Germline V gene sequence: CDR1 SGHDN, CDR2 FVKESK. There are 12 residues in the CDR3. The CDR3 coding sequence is TGTGCCACCCGTAGCTTCGCCGGGGAGCTGTTTTTT. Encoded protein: CATRSFAGELFF.

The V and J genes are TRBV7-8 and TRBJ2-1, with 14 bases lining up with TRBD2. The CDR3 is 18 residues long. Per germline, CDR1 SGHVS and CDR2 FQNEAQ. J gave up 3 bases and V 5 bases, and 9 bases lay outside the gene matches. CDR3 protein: CASSRPGLAGGFYNEQFF. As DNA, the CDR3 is TGTGCCAGCAGCCGACCTGGACTAGCGGGAGGATTCTACAATGAGCAGTTCTTC.

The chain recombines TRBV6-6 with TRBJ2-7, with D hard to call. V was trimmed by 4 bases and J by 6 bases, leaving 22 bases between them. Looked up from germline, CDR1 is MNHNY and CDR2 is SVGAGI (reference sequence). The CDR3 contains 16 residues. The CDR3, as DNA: TGTGCCAGCAGTTCCAACCCGACACGGCTTTTAGGCGAGCAGTACTTC. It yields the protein CASSSNPTRLLGEQYF.

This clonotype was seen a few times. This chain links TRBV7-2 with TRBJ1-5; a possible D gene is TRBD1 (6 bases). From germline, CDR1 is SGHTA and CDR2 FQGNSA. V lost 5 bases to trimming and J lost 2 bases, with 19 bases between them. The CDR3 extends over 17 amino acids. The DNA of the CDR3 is TGTGCCAGCAGCCTACCCCGGGGAGAGGGGGGCAATCAGCCCCAGCATTTT. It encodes CASSLPRGEGGNQPQHF.

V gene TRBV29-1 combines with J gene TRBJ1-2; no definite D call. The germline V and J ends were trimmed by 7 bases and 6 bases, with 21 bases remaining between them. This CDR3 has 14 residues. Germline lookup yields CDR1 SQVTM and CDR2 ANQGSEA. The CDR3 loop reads CSAVFLTSADGYTF. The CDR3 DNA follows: TGCAGCGCTGTATTTTTGACATCAGCGGATGGCTACACCTTC. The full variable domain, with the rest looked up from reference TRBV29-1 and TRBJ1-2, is SAVISQKPSRDICQRGTSLTIQCQVDSQVTMMFWYRQQPGQSLTLIATANQGSEATYESGFVIDKFPISRPNLTFSTLTVSNMSPEDSSIYLCSAVFLTSADGYTFGSGTRLTVV.

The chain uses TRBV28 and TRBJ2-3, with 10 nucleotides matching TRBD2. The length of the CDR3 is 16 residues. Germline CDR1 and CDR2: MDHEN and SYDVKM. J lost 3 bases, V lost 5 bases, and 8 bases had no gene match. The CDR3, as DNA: TGTGCCAGCAGTCCAGGACTAGCGGAGAGGACAGATACGCAGTATTTT. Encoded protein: CASSPGLAERTDTQYF.

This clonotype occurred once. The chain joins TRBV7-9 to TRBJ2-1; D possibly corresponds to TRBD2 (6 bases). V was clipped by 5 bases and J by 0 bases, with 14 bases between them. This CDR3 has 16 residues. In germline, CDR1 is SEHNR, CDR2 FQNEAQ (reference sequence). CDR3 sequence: CASSPTSGHSYNEQFF. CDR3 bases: TGTGCCAGCAGCCCAACGAGCGGGCACTCCTACAATGAGCAGTTCTTC. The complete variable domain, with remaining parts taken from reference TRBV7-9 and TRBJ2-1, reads DTGVSQNPRHKITKRGQNVTFRCDPISEHNRLYWYRQTLGQGPEFLTYFQNEAQLEKSRLLSDRFSAERPKGSFSTLEIQRTEQGDSAMYLCASSPTSGHSYNEQFFGPGTRLTVL.

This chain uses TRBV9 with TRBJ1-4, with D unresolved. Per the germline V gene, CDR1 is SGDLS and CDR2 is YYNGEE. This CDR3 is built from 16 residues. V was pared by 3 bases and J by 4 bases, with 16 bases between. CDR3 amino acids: CASSDRPVGDNEKLFF. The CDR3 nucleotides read TGTGCCAGCAGCGACCGACCTGTTGGGGATAATGAAAAACTGTTTTTT.

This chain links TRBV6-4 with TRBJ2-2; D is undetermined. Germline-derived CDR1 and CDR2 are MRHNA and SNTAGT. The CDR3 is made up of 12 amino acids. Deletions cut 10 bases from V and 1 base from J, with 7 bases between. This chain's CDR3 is CAKKRNTGELFF. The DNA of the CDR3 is TGTGCCAAAAAGCGGAACACCGGGGAGCTGTTTTTT.

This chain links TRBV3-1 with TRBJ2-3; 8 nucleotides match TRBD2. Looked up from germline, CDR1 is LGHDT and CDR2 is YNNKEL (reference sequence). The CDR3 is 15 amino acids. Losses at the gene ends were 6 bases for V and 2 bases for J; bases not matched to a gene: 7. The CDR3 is CASSLLADNTDTQYF. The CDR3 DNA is TGTGCCAGCAGTCTACTAGCGGATAACACAGATACGCAGTATTTT.

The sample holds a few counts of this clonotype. DNA for the CDR3: TGTGCCAGCAGTGAATCTGCGGGGGGAGAGGAGGAGACCCAGTACTTC. Translating it yields CASSESAGGEEETQYF. The J gene is TRBJ2-5, the V gene TRBV6-1, with 8 bases that match TRBD2. CDR1 and CDR2 from the germline V gene are MNHNS and SASEGT. V was clipped by 2 bases and J by 5 bases; unmatched bases: 10. CDR3 size: 16 residues.

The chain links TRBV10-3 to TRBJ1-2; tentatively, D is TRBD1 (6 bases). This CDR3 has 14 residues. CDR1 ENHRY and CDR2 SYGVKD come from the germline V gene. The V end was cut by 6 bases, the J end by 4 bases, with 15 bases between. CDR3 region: CAISPSDSLYGYTF. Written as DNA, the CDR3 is TGTGCCATCAGCCCATCGGACAGTCTCTATGGCTACACCTTC.